The 32 T cell receptor beta chains in this list originate from one sample, sequenced in a study of blood T cell repertoires in COVID-19. The assay was immunoSEQ multiplex PCR, and TCRdb's table has in-frame clones only and misses some. The profile shows 200,000 to 250,000 clones, approximately 87% of them singletons. Source material: PBMCs or T cells enriched from blood (not recorded which). Receptors were obtained from a woman aged 50 to 60 in a cohort exposed to, infected with or recovered from COVID-19 (not recorded which).

The J gene is TRBJ2-3, the V gene TRBV2; tentatively, D is TRBD2 (7 bases). Trimming removed 6 bases from V and 2 bases from J, with 12 bases in between. This CDR3 region has 14 residues. The germline CDR1 and CDR2 sequences are SNHLY and FYNNEI. The CDR3 DNA is TGTGCCAGCAGACGGGGGGCAGACACAGATACGCAGTATTTT. Protein product: CASRRGADTDTQYF.

CDR3 coding DNA: TGTGCCAGCAGCGTACAGGACAACTACAATGAGCAGTTCTTC. This sequence encodes CASSVQDNYNEQFF. The gene calls are TRBV9 and TRBJ2-1; D is perhaps TRBD1 (5 bases). There are 14 residues in the CDR3. In germline, CDR1 is SGDLS, CDR2 YYNGEE. Trimming took off 1 base at V and 3 bases at J, with 8 bases between the two ends.

The rearrangement uses TRBV4-3 and TRBJ2-7, with unresolved D. V was clipped by 1 base and J by 0 bases, with 7 bases between them. From germline, CDR1 is LGHNA and CDR2 YSLEER. The CDR3 length is 14 residues. The CDR3 loop is CASSQGSSSYEQYF. CDR3 DNA: TGCGCCAGCAGCCAAGGGTCGAGCTCCTACGAGCAGTACTTC.

In the case of this clone: An end of the junction does not agree with germline; a read error may underlie this. The chain uses TRBV7-7 and TRBJ2-1, with 10 positions matching TRBD1. Germline V lookup: CDR1 SSHAT, CDR2 FNYEAQ (reference sequence). The CDR3 runs 15 residues. The CDR3, as DNA: TGTGCTAGCAGCAAGACAGGGGGCGTGGGGAGTGAGCAGTTCTTC. This encodes CASSKTGGVGSEQFF.

This chain joins TRBV6-9 and TRBJ1-2; D ambiguous. Germline V gene sequence: CDR1 MNHGY, CDR2 SVAAGI. The CDR3 length is 10 residues. Trimming took 6 bases from V and 7 from J, leaving 6 bases between them. In DNA, the CDR3 is TGTGCCAGCAGATCCTGTGGCTACACCTTC. Encoded protein: CASRSCGYTF.

This chain joins TRBV5-1 and TRBJ1-4; D not resolved. CDR1 and CDR2 (germline): SGHRS, YFSETQ. Trimming removed 1 base from V and 3 bases from J, with 10 bases in between. The CDR3 spans 15 residues. This CDR3 reads CASSLYISPNEKLFF. The CDR3, as DNA: TGCGCCAGCAGCTTGTATATCTCCCCTAATGAAAAACTGTTTTTT.

V gene TRBV2 combines with J gene TRBJ1-4; 7 bases are a match to TRBD1. The CDR3 covers 15 residues. Germline loops: CDR1 SNHLY, CDR2 FYNNEI. V gave up 7 bases and J gave up 5 bases; unmatched junction bases: 10. In DNA, the CDR3 is TGTGCCAGCAATTCCAGGACAGGCGGCAATGAAAAACTGTTTTTT. This codes for CASNSRTGGNEKLFF. The variable domain in full, completed from reference TRBV2 and TRBJ1-4, reads EPEVTQTPSHQVTQMGQEVILRCVPISNHLYFYWYRQILGQKVEFLVSFYNNEISEKSEIFDDQFSVERPDGSNFTLKIRSTKLEDSAMYFCASNSRTGGNEKLFFGSGTQLSVL.

The genes are TRBV27 and TRBJ1-1, with 7 bases matching TRBD1. The CDR3 covers 13 residues. In germline, CDR1 is MNHEY, CDR2 SMNVEV (reference sequence). V lost 5 bases, J lost 3 bases, and 3 bases stayed unmatched. The CDR3 loop reads CASSEGTDTEAFF. CDR3 nucleotide sequence: TGTGCCAGCAGTGAAGGGACAGACACTGAAGCTTTCTTT.

The chain combines TRBV3-1 (or the pseudogene TRBV3-2) with TRBJ1-2; 7 nucleotides match TRBD1. The CDR3 sequence is 14 residues long. CDR1 LGHDT and CDR2 YNNKEL come from the germline V gene (reference sequence). J lost 3 bases, V lost 1 base, and 2 bases had no gene match. The CDR3 region is CASSQGGTDYGYTF. The CDR3 DNA follows: TGTGCCAGCAGCCAAGGCGGGACAGACTATGGCTACACCTTC.

The rearrangement joins TRBV4-1 to TRBJ2-5, with 7 bases fitting TRBD2. Trimming cost V 4 bases and J 1 base; bases outside gene matches: 3. CDR1 and CDR2 (germline): MGHRA, YSYEKL. The CDR3 contains 14 residues. CDR3 nucleotide sequence: TGCGCCAGCAGCCCGCTAGCGGTCCAAGAGACCCAGTACTTC. This translates into CASSPLAVQETQYF.

The V gene is TRBV10-1, the J gene TRBJ1-6; no firm D call. V lost 4 bases to trimming and J lost 9 bases, with 10 bases between them. Germline V gives CDR1 WNHNN, CDR2 SYGVQD (reference sequence). This CDR3 has 13 amino acids. The CDR3 here is CASSASPASPLHF. The DNA of the CDR3 is TGCGCCAGCAGTGCTAGTCCGGCTTCACCCCTCCACTTT.

This clone occurred once. The V gene is TRBV4-3, the J gene TRBJ2-1; 8 positions match TRBD2. With V trimmed by 0 bases and J by 2 bases, 3 bases remained unmatched. CDR3 length: 16 amino acids. CDR1 is LGHNA, CDR2 YSLEER, per germline. The CDR3 region has the DNA TGCGCCAGCAGCCAAGAATCGGGACTAGCCTACAATGAGCAGTTCTTC. Protein: CASSQESGLAYNEQFF.

V and J are TRBV7-2 and TRBJ2-5; D is perhaps TRBD1 (5 bases). V was cut by 5 bases and J by 5 bases, with 15 bases left in between. The CDR3 totals 14 residues. Germline V gene data show CDR1 as SGHTA and CDR2 as FQGNSA. The CDR3 DNA reads TGTGCCAGCAGCCCTACTGGGGCCCGGGAGACCCAGTACTTC. It translates to CASSPTGARETQYF.

The rearrangement uses TRBV4-3 and TRBJ1-3; 7 bases fit TRBD1. V was clipped by 1 base and J by 4 bases; unmatched bases: 4. The CDR3 is made up of 15 amino acids. The V gene's germline CDR1 is LGHNA and CDR2 YSLEER. As DNA, the CDR3 is TGCGCCAGCAGCCAAGTCGACAGGGACGGAAACACCATATATTTT. Translating it yields CASSQVDRDGNTIYF.

The chain couples TRBV10-2 to TRBJ1-5; 7 nucleotides agree with TRBD1. CDR3 size: 17 residues. Per the germline V gene, CDR1 is WSHSY and CDR2 is SAAADI. The V gene end was trimmed by 4 bases and the J gene end by 2 bases; junction bases not matched to a gene: 11. CDR3 region: CASSAVGTVSGNQPQHF. For the CDR3, the DNA is TGCGCCAGCAGTGCAGTAGGGACAGTGAGCGGCAATCAGCCCCAGCATTTT.

The V and J genes are TRBV6-4 and TRBJ2-1, with D perhaps matching TRBD1 (6 bases). The ends were cut back, 3 bases at V and 7 bases at J, with 10 bases in the middle. The CDR3 is made up of 13 amino acids. Per the germline V gene, CDR1 is MRHNA and CDR2 is SNTAGT. CDR3 DNA sequence: TGTGCCAGCAGTGAGATTAGGGGGAATGAGCAGTTCTTC. It yields the protein CASSEIRGNEQFF.

The J gene is TRBJ2-2, the V gene TRBV28; 7 bases match TRBD2. After removal of 6 bases from V and 4 bases from J, the junction contained 14 bases not matched to a gene. The CDR3 is made up of 17 amino acids. Germline loops: CDR1 MDHEN, CDR2 SYDVKM. CDR3 sequence: CASSSNRRGTGTGELFF. CDR3 sequence (DNA): TGTGCCAGCAGCTCCAACCGGCGGGGGACGGGCACCGGGGAGCTGTTTTTT.

In DNA form, the CDR3 reads TGCGCCAGCAGCTTGGTATCGAGCTCCTACGAGCAGTACTTC. Protein sequence: CASSLVSSSYEQYF. V usage is TRBV5-1 and J usage is TRBJ2-7; D is unclear. V lost 0 bases and J 0 bases, leaving 7 bases between the germline ends. Germline loops: CDR1 SGHRS, CDR2 YFSETQ. CDR3 length equals 14 residues.

The chain carries TRBV23-1 and TRBJ2-1; 7 bases are shared with TRBD2. TRBV23-1 has ORF status, its function being uncertain. The CDR3 extends over 13 amino acids. V trimming: 9 bases; J trimming: 0 bases; junction bases outside the gene matches: 2. Here the CDR3 DNA reads TGCGCCAGTCGGGGGGTCTCCTACAATGAGCAGTTCTTC. This codes for CASRGVSYNEQFF.

The V call is TRBV20-1, the J call TRBJ2-1; 8 nucleotides line up with TRBD1. V was clipped by 3 bases and J by 7 bases; unmatched bases: 5. The length of the CDR3 is 13 residues. Germline V gene data show CDR1 as DFQATT and CDR2 as SNEGSKA (reference sequence). CDR3 protein: CSASQGAGNEQFF. The CDR3 nucleotides read TGCAGTGCTAGTCAGGGGGCGGGGAATGAGCAGTTCTTC.

CDR3 sequence (DNA): TGTGCCAGCAGCCTACAGGGGAACACTGAAGCTTTCTTT. It encodes CASSLQGNTEAFF. The chain is built from TRBV7-8 and TRBJ1-1; perhaps TRBD1 as D (6 bases). V dropped 5 bases and J dropped 1 base, with 8 bases sitting between them. The CDR3 spans 13 residues. Germline V CDR1 and CDR2: SGHVS, FQNEAQ.

This chain links TRBV10-3 with TRBJ1-2; 7 bases map to TRBD1. The J segment lost 1 base and the V segment lost 4 bases, leaving 9 bases of the junction unmatched. Germline V gives CDR1 ENHRY, CDR2 SYGVKD. The CDR3 runs to 16 residues. The CDR3 loop reads CAISGDPGTDNYGYTF. CDR3 coding DNA: TGTGCCATCAGTGGGGACCCCGGGACAGATAACTATGGCTACACCTTC.

The CDR3 nucleotides are TGTGCCAGCTCACCCACAAGCGGGGGGGACCCAGATACGCAGTATTTT. Translation: CASSPTSGGDPDTQYF. The chain recombines TRBV18 with TRBJ2-3, with TRBD2 matching 10 bases. The CDR3 totals 16 residues. With 3 bases clipped from V and 4 bases from J, the junction kept 7 bases outside the gene matches. Germline assignment: CDR1 KGHSH and CDR2 LQKENI.

This clone was observed a few times. The rearrangement links TRBV5-1 to TRBJ2-1, with 8 nucleotides matching TRBD1. There are 15 residues in the CDR3. Per germline, CDR1 SGHRS and CDR2 YFSETQ. With V trimmed by 3 bases and J by 0 bases, 2 bases remained unmatched. This CDR3 is CASSYTGGSYNEQFF. The CDR3 coding sequence is TGCGCCAGCAGCTATACAGGGGGCTCCTACAATGAGCAGTTCTTC. The variable domain in full, with the rest retrieved from reference TRBV5-1 and TRBJ2-1, is KAGVTQTPRYLIKTRGQQVTLSCSPISGHRSVSWYQQTPGQGLQFLFEYFSETQRNKGNFPGRFSGRQFSNSRSEMNVSTLELGDSALYLCASSYTGGSYNEQFFGPGTRLTVL.

The chain uses TRBV3-1 (or the pseudogene TRBV3-2) and TRBJ2-2; D might be TRBD1 (5 bases). Germline CDR1 reads LGHDT; CDR2 reads YNNKEL (reference sequence). This CDR3 comprises 13 residues. The V and J ends lost 7 bases and 1 base respectively, with 7 bases between them. DNA for the CDR3: TGTGCCAGCAACGGACAGAACACCGGGGAGCTGTTTTTT. It specifies CASNGQNTGELFF.

The J gene is TRBJ1-1, the V gene TRBV4-1; 7 bases are a match to TRBD1. The trim removed 0 bases at V and 0 bases at J, leaving 7 bases unmatched. This CDR3 is 17 amino acids long. Germline V gene lookup returns CDR1 MGHRA and CDR2 YSYEKL. This CDR3 reads CASSQDLRGGMNTEAFF. As DNA, the CDR3 is TGCGCCAGCAGCCAAGATTTAAGAGGGGGCATGAACACTGAAGCTTTCTTT.

In the case of this clone: It is unclear where the CDR3 begins or ends on the DNA, so no DNA is shown, and the CDR3 is as TCRdb lists it. The chain recombines TRBV24-1 with TRBJ2-1; TRBD2 reflects the table's D call only, with no check against the DNA. Germline V gene data show CDR1 as KGHDR and CDR2 as SFDVKD. The length of the CDR3 is 13 amino acids, counting both ends. The CDR3 reads CATSVGGGAAKFF.

The chain carries TRBV4-2 and TRBJ1-1, with D perhaps matching TRBD1 (6 bases). Germline lookup yields CDR1 LGHNA and CDR2 YNFKEQ. Trimming took off 1 base at V and 1 base at J, with 10 bases between the two ends. The CDR3 is 15 residues long. CDR3 coding DNA: TGTGCCAGCAGCCAAGGGCCGGACAGGAACACTGAAGCTTTCTTT. Protein sequence: CASSQGPDRNTEAFF.

The V and J genes are TRBV28 and TRBJ1-2, with 9 bases aligning to TRBD1. Germline-derived CDR1 and CDR2 are MDHEN and SYDVKM. The J segment lost 11 bases and the V segment lost 3 bases, leaving 4 bases of the junction unmatched. CDR3 size: 12 residues. CDR3 amino acids: CASSFPTGGYTF. The CDR3 DNA reads as TGTGCCAGCAGTTTCCCGACAGGGGGTTACACCTTC.

The rearrangement links TRBV29-1 to TRBJ2-7; 8 nucleotides line up with TRBD1. Germline V gene sequence: CDR1 SQVTM, CDR2 ANQGSEA. The V gene end was trimmed by 4 bases and the J gene end by 6 bases; junction bases not matched to a gene: 11. The CDR3 is made up of 14 amino acids. CDR3 sequence reads: CSVVPLITGGEQYF. The CDR3 DNA follows: TGCAGCGTTGTCCCCCTCATAACAGGGGGCGAGCAGTACTTC.

The V gene is TRBV5-1, the J gene TRBJ2-2, with TRBD2 identical over 11 bases. The CDR3 covers 16 residues. Germline V gene lookup returns CDR1 SGHRS and CDR2 YFSETQ. The J segment lost 9 bases and the V segment lost 2 bases, leaving 9 bases of the junction unmatched. The CDR3 loop is CASSLSPSGGRRELFF. Here the CDR3 DNA reads TGCGCCAGCAGCTTAAGCCCTAGCGGGGGGCGACGGGAGCTGTTTTTT.

The chain uses TRBV2 and TRBJ1-2; no firm D call. The V and J ends lost 4 bases and 4 bases respectively, with 4 bases between them. The CDR3 is made up of 11 amino acids. Looked up from germline, CDR1 is SNHLY and CDR2 is FYNNEI. As DNA, the CDR3 is TGTGCCAGCAGTGGGGCCTATGGCTACACCTTC. The encoded protein is CASSGAYGYTF.